The clone carrying this T cell receptor beta chain was picked up many times. Its antigen is as yet unknown. The sample comes from a study of T cells in Graves' hyperthyroidism and ophthalmopathy. Amplified regions were TCR beta CDR3 sequences from RNA transcripts. HTBI primers were used for first-round RT-PCR of the TCR CDR3. MiXCR was run by TCRdb on the multiplex PCR reads, yielding one entry per CDR3 protein. Among about 480,000 distinct CDR3 sequences, approximately 15% were seen once, and the ten largest hold 15% to 20%. CDR1 and CDR2 (germline): MNHEY, SMNVEV (reference sequence). Deletions cut 0 bases from V and 8 bases from J, with 17 bases between. The CDR3 is 16 amino acids. Study-wide findings and caveats: The blood repertoire included most of the expanded thyroid clonotypes above 0.001. Researchers report that a 13 V-J model separated ophthalmopathy from stable hyperthyroidism.

Sequenced material: blood. This TCR derives from a woman aged 18-30 years with Graves' hyperthyroidism. This rearrangement joins TRBV27 to TRBJ2-1, with D possibly called TRBD1 or TRBD2 (6 bases each). The CDR3 here is CASSLSGGWGHYEQFF. In DNA form, the CDR3 reads TGTGCCAGCAGTTTATCGGGGGGATGGGGGCACTATGAGCAGTTCTTC.